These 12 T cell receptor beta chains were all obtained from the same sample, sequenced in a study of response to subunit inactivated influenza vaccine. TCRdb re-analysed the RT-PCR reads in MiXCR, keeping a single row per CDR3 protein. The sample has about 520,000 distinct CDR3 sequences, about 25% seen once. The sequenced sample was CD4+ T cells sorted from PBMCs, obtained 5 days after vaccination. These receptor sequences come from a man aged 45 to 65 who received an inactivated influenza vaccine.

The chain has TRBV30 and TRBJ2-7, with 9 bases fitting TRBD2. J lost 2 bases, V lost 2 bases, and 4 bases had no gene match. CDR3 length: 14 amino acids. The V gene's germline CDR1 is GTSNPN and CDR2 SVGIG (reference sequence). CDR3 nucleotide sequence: TGTGCCTGGAGTAGGAGCGGGAGGCCCTACGAGCAGTACTTC. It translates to CAWSRSGRPYEQYF.

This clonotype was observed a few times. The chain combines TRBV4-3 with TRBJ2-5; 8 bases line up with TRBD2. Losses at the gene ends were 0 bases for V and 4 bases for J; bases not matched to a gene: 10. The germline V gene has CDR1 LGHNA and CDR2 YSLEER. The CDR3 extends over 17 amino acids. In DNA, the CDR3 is TGCGCCAGCAGCCAAGATGAACGACGGGGGGGAGGAGAGACCCAGTACTTC. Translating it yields CASSQDERRGGGETQYF.

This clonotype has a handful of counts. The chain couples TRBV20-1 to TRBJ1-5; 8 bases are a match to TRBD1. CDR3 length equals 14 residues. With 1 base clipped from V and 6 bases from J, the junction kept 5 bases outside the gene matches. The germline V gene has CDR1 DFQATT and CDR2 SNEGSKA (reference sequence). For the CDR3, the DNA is TGCAGTGCTAGAGTGCAGGGGGCAAGTCAGCCCCAGCATTTT. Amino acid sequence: CSARVQGASQPQHF.

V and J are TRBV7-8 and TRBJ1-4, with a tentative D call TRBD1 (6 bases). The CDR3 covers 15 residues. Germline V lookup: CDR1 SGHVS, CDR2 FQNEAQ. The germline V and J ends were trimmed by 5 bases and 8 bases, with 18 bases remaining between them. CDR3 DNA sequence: TGTGCCAGCAGCGAACAGGGAGGCGGTGGAGAAAAACTGTTTTTT. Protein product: CASSEQGGGGEKLFF.

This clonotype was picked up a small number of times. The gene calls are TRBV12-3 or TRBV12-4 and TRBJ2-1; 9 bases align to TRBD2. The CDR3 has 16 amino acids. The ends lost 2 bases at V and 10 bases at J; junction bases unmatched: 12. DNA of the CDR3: TGTGCCAGCAGTTTATGGAGCGGGGGGCCATCACGAGAGCAGTTCTTC. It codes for CASSLWSGGPSREQFF.

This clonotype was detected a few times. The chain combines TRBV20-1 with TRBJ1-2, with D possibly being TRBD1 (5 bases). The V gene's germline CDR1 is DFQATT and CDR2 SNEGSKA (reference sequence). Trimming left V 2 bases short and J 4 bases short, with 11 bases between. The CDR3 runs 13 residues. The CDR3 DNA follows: TGCAGTGCTAGACAGGGATGGAGCTATGGCTACACCTTC. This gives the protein CSARQGWSYGYTF.

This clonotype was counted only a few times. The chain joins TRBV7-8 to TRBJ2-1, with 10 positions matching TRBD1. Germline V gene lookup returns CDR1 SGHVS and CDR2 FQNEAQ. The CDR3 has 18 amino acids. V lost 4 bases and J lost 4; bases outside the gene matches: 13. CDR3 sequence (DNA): TGTGCCAGCAGCTCTCCTAAGTGGGGACAGGGGATTTACAATGAGCAGTTCTTC. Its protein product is CASSSPKWGQGIYNEQFF.

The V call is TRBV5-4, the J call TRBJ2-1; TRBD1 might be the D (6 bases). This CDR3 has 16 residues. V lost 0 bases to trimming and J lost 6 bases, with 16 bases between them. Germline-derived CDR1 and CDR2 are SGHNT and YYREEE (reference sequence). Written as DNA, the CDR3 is TGTGCCAGCAGCTTGGGCCGACCGACAGGAACCAATGAGCAGTTCTTC. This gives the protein CASSLGRPTGTNEQFF.

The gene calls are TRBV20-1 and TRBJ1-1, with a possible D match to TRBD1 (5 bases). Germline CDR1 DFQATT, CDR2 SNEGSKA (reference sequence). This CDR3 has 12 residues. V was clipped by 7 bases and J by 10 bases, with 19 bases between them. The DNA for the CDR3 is TGCAGTGTTCCCGACCCCCCTGGGGGAGCTTTCTTT. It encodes CSVPDPPGGAFF.

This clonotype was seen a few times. CDR3 amino acids: CASSLTGGAFTEAFF. The DNA of the CDR3 is TGTGCCAGCAGCTTGACCGGCGGGGCATTCACTGAAGCTTTCTTT. The chain joins TRBV5-8 to TRBJ1-1; weak D call: TRBD1 (5 bases). Germline V gene data show CDR1 as SGHTS and CDR2 as YDEGEE. The CDR3 extends over 15 amino acids. Trimming left V 1 base short and J 4 bases short, with 14 bases between.

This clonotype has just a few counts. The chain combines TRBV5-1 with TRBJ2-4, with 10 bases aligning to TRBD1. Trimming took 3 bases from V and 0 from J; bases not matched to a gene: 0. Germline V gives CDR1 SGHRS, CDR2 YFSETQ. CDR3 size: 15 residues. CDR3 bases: TGCGCCAGCAGCTGGGACAGGGGAGCCAAAAACATTCAGTACTTC. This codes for CASSWDRGAKNIQYF.

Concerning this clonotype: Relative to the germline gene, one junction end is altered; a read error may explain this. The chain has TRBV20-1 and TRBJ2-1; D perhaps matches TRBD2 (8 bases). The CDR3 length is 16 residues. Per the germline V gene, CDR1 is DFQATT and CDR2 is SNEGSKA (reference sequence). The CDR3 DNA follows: TGCAGTGCCCAACCGGGAGGGGGCGCTTCATGGGCTAGCGGTGGATTC. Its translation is CSAQPGGGASWASGGF.